Included here is one T cell receptor (beta chain) sequence, with context. PCR involved 60 Vbeta and 13 Jbeta primers. Repertoires were generated with immunoSEQ multiplex PCR, while TCRdb's copy carries only in-frame clones and drops some. This table holds more than 95,000 clones, roughly 81% found once. This specimen belongs to a study of cytomegalovirus exposure and HLA in healthy donors. CDR1 and CDR2 from the germline V gene are KGHSH and LQKENI. CDR3 length: 15 residues. V was clipped by 1 base and J by 0 bases, with 9 bases between them. Input material: PBMCs. This TCR was recovered from a woman under 40 in good health and CMV-seronegative. This chain uses TRBV18 with TRBJ1-1; a possible D gene is TRBD1 (6 bases). CDR3 region: CASSPRQDLNTEAFF. The CDR3 region has the DNA TGTGCCAGCTCACCACGACAGGACCTGAACACTGAAGCTTTCTTT.